These 32 T cell receptor beta chains were sequenced from one sample in a study of T cell responses to AZD1222 COVID-19 vaccine. Measured with immunoSEQ multiplex PCR; TCRdb has only the in-frame clones, and not every one. The sample includes over 100,000 clones, around 91% of them seen just once. This specimen consisted of peripheral blood, obtained on day 0 of AZD1222 vaccination. The origin of the receptors is an adult in good health.

This chain joins TRBV3-1 (or the pseudogene TRBV3-2) and TRBJ1-2; the D gene is possibly TRBD1 (5 bases). CDR3 length: 14 amino acids. Germline lookup yields CDR1 LGHDT and CDR2 YNNKEL (reference sequence). With 0 bases removed from V and 4 bases from J, the gap between germline ends came to 9 bases. The CDR3: CASSQEQAGYGYTF. The DNA of the CDR3 is TGTGCCAGCAGCCAAGAACAGGCTGGCTATGGCTACACCTTC.

This chain connects TRBV2 to TRBJ1-1, with D possibly matching TRBD1 (6 bases). The V gene lost 5 bases and the J gene lost 2 bases, with 15 bases spanning the gap. Germline V CDR1 and CDR2: SNHLY, FYNNEI. The CDR3 consists of 15 residues. This CDR3 reads CASSPRDTENTEAFF. As DNA, the CDR3 is TGTGCCAGCAGTCCCCGGGACACCGAAAACACTGAAGCTTTCTTT.

The chain joins TRBV7-3 to TRBJ1-5; D not resolved. Germline CDR1 is SGHTA and CDR2 is FQGTGA. CDR3 length equals 14 residues. The V end lost 1 base, the J end lost 2 bases, and 6 bases lay between the germline ends. CDR3 sequence: CASSLMRGNQPQHF. In DNA, the CDR3 is TGTGCCAGCAGCTTAATGAGGGGCAATCAGCCCCAGCATTTT.

The chain has TRBV6-5 and TRBJ1-1; 7 bases map to TRBD1. Losses at the gene ends were 6 bases for V and 7 bases for J; bases not matched to a gene: 5. The CDR3 runs to 12 residues. The V gene's germline CDR1 is MNHEY and CDR2 SVGAGI. This CDR3 is CASSHRGGEAFF. The CDR3 DNA follows: TGTGCCAGCAGCCACAGGGGCGGTGAAGCTTTCTTT.

The chain carries TRBV6-5 and TRBJ2-7, with TRBD1 matching 7 bases. J gave up 3 bases and V 6 bases, and 5 bases lay outside the gene matches. The CDR3 loop spans 13 amino acids. Germline CDR1 MNHEY, CDR2 SVGAGI. In nucleotides, the CDR3 is TGTGCCAGCAGACGACAGGGAAACTACGAGCAGTACTTC. Its translation: CASRRQGNYEQYF.

The chain joins TRBV7-2 to TRBJ2-4, with D perhaps TRBD1 or TRBD2 (6 bases each). The length of the CDR3 is 16 residues. V was pared by 5 bases and J by 9 bases, with 23 bases between. Germline CDR1 SGHTA, CDR2 FQGNSA. The chain's CDR3 is CASSHGGVTGSTIQYF. CDR3 coding DNA: TGTGCCAGCAGCCATGGAGGGGTAACAGGGTCTACCATTCAGTACTTC.

This clone is a singleton in its sample. This rearrangement joins TRBV11-2 to TRBJ2-7, with a tentative D call TRBD1 (5 bases). Germline lookup yields CDR1 SGHAT and CDR2 FQNNGV. The germline V and J ends were trimmed by 6 bases and 5 bases, with 14 bases remaining between them. The CDR3 has 13 amino acids. As DNA, the CDR3 is TGTGCCAGCAGTACCGATAGGGGCAACGAGCAGTACTTC. Protein: CASSTDRGNEQYF.

DNA of the CDR3: TGCGCCAGCAGGGATTATTGGGGTGGCTACACCTTC. Residues: CASRDYWGGYTF. The J gene is TRBJ1-2, the V gene TRBV10-2; D call uncertain. CDR3 size: 12 residues. Germline CDR1 and CDR2: WSHSY and SAAADI. V lost 6 bases and J lost 7, with 12 bases in between.

As concerns this clone: Other DNA sequences in this sample translate to the same CDR3. The V and J genes are TRBV3-1 (or the pseudogene TRBV3-2) and TRBJ2-1; D is uncertain. Germline V gives CDR1 LGHDT, CDR2 YNNKEL (reference sequence). The CDR3 is 12 amino acids. The V gene lost 3 bases and the J gene lost 7 bases, with 7 bases spanning the gap. The CDR3 loop reads CASSQVGNEQFF. The CDR3 nucleotides are TGTGCCAGCAGCCAGGTCGGGAATGAGCAGTTCTTC.

V and J are TRBV19 and TRBJ1-5; maybe TRBD1 (5 bases). V gave up 5 bases and J gave up 9 bases, with 17 bases separating them. CDR3 length equals 14 residues. Looked up from germline, CDR1 is LNHDA and CDR2 is SQIVND (reference sequence). The CDR3 reads CASSVTGGSGPQHF. The DNA of the CDR3 is TGTGCCAGTAGTGTCACAGGTGGGAGTGGGCCCCAGCATTTT.

V is TRBV3-1 (or the pseudogene TRBV3-2) and J is TRBJ1-2; TRBD1 matches at 8 bases. The length of the CDR3 is 14 residues. V shed 4 bases, J shed 6 bases, and the junction held 7 bases outside the gene matches. Germline CDR1 is LGHDT and CDR2 is YNNKEL (reference sequence). CDR3 DNA sequence: TGTGCCAGCAGCCCCCAGGGGGCTTGGAATGGCTACACCTTC. Its translation: CASSPQGAWNGYTF.

The CDR3 DNA follows: TGTGCCAGCAGTCGGGGGGTGTATGGCTACACCTTC. Protein product: CASSRGVYGYTF. The chain recombines TRBV6-5 with TRBJ1-2; perhaps TRBD1 as D (5 bases). The CDR3 covers 12 residues. V lost 5 bases, J lost 5 bases, and 9 bases lay in between. The germline CDR1 and CDR2 sequences are MNHEY and SVGAGI.

This clone was counted once. The chain links TRBV3-1 (or the pseudogene TRBV3-2) to TRBJ2-1, with D unresolved. Germline V CDR1 and CDR2: LGHDT, YNNKEL (reference sequence). Trimming took 4 bases from V and 3 from J, leaving 13 bases between them. The CDR3 runs 15 residues. CDR3 in DNA: TGTGCCAGCAGCCCCCGGGTTCTGAGCTACAATGAGCAGTTCTTC. Translated: CASSPRVLSYNEQFF.

This clone was recorded only once. This chain joins TRBV29-1 and TRBJ1-1; 8 bases line up with TRBD1. This CDR3 has 12 residues. The junction had 8 bases not matched to a gene; V was cut back by 8 bases and J by 6 bases. Germline CDR1 and CDR2: SQVTM and ANQGSEA. In nucleotides, the CDR3 is TGCAGCACCGACAGGGGCGACGCTGAAGCTTTCTTT. It codes for CSTDRGDAEAFF.

V and J are TRBV6-6 and TRBJ1-2; D is perhaps TRBD1 (6 bases). The CDR3 is made up of 14 amino acids. The V and J ends lost 2 bases and 4 bases respectively, with 11 bases between them. Per germline, CDR1 MNHNY and CDR2 SVGAGI (reference sequence). CDR3 amino acids: CASSYRGLGYGYTF. The CDR3 DNA is TGTGCCAGCAGTTACCGGGGGCTAGGCTATGGCTACACCTTC.

The CDR3 DNA sequence: TGCGCCAGCAGCCAACAACACATGAACACTGAAGCTTTCTTT. Translation gives CASSQQHMNTEAFF. The chain couples TRBV5-1 to TRBJ1-1; D ambiguous. Trimming stripped 4 bases from V and 0 bases from J, with 10 bases between. This CDR3 has 14 amino acids. Germline CDR1 SGHRS, CDR2 YFSETQ.

This rearrangement joins TRBV6-5 to TRBJ1-5; 10 bases line up with TRBD1. The CDR3 is 15 amino acids. V shed 5 bases, J shed 7 bases, and the junction held 8 bases outside the gene matches. The germline V gene encodes CDR1 MNHEY and CDR2 SVGAGI. The chain's CDR3 is CASSLRQGAGQPQHF. Written as DNA, the CDR3 is TGTGCCAGCAGTCTACGACAGGGGGCAGGGCAGCCCCAGCATTTT.

The chain is built from TRBV11-3 and TRBJ2-7, with D perhaps TRBD1 (6 bases). The germline V and J ends were trimmed by 8 bases and 3 bases, with 14 bases remaining between them. This CDR3 region has 13 residues. The germline CDR1 and CDR2 sequences are SGHNT and YENEEA. CDR3 sequence: CASGRQDNYEQYV. The CDR3 region has the DNA TGTGCCAGCGGGAGACAGGACAACTACGAGCAGTACGTC.

The rearrangement links TRBV19 to TRBJ2-7, with D maybe TRBD1 (5 bases). V lost 8 bases and J 0 bases, leaving 14 bases between the germline ends. The CDR3 is made up of 14 amino acids. CDR1 and CDR2 (germline): LNHDA, SQIVND (reference sequence). The CDR3 coding sequence is TGTGCCAGTGCCAGGGCTTACAGCTCCTACGAGCAGTACTTC. As protein: CASARAYSSYEQYF. Full variable domain (remainder filled in from reference TRBV19 and TRBJ2-7): DGGITQSPKYLFRKEGQNVTLSCEQNLNHDAMYWYRQDPGQGLRLIYYSQIVNDFQKGDIAEGYSVSREKKESFPLTVTSAQKNPTAFYLCASARAYSSYEQYFGPGTRLTVT.

This clone occurred once. The chain has TRBV2 and TRBJ1-2; TRBD1 is a possible D gene (5 bases). Per germline, CDR1 SNHLY and CDR2 FYNNEI. There are 15 residues in the CDR3. The V end lost 3 bases, the J end lost 4 bases, and 15 bases lay between the germline ends. In DNA, the CDR3 is TGTGCCAGCAGTGAGCGGGGGGTGGGATCCTATGGCTACACCTTC. This gives the protein CASSERGVGSYGYTF.

This chain joins TRBV5-5 and TRBJ2-5; D call uncertain. Per germline, CDR1 SGHKS and CDR2 YYEKEE (reference sequence). The CDR3 is made up of 14 amino acids. Trimming cost V 2 bases and J 1 base, with 9 bases left between them. CDR3 loop: CASSFRRVQETQYF. CDR3 in DNA: TGTGCCAGCAGCTTCCGCCGAGTCCAAGAGACCCAGTACTTC. Variable domain in full (rest from reference TRBV5-5 and TRBJ2-5): DAGVTQSPTHLIKTRGQQVTLRCSPISGHKSVSWYQQVLGQGPQFIFQYYEKEERGRGNFPDRFSARQFPNYSSELNVNALLLGDSALYLCASSFRRVQETQYFGPGTRLLVL.

The chain recombines TRBV5-1 with TRBJ2-1; D unresolved. Germline CDR1 reads SGHRS; CDR2 reads YFSETQ. The CDR3 runs to 12 residues. The V end was cut by 4 bases, the J end by 8 bases, with 10 bases between. The CDR3 DNA is TGCGCCAGCAGCCACGCAGAGGATGAGCAGTTCTTC. This gives the protein CASSHAEDEQFF.

V usage is TRBV11-2 and J usage is TRBJ2-7, with 7 positions matching TRBD1. Germline assignment: CDR1 SGHAT and CDR2 FQNNGV. V shed 6 bases and J 3 bases; nucleotides not matched to a gene: 11. The length of the CDR3 is 15 residues. The CDR3 nucleotides read TGTGCCAGCAGATCCGACAGGGCCCCCTACTACGAGCAGTACTTC. It specifies CASRSDRAPYYEQYF.

The CDR3 sequence is CASSEGGAGPLNTEAFF. CDR3 coding DNA: TGTGCCAGCAGTGAAGGGGGTGCAGGCCCCCTGAACACTGAAGCTTTCTTT. The rearrangement joins TRBV2 to TRBJ1-1; D gene uncertain. This CDR3 has 17 residues. The germline CDR1 and CDR2 sequences are SNHLY and FYNNEI. V was clipped by 1 base and J by 0 bases, with 15 bases between them.

The J gene is TRBJ1-1, the V gene TRBV3-1 (or the pseudogene TRBV3-2), with 9 nucleotides matching TRBD1. The germline CDR1 and CDR2 sequences are LGHDT and YNNKEL (reference sequence). This CDR3 has 16 amino acids. Unmatched junction bases numbered 11, after V lost 4 bases and J lost 5 bases. The CDR3 is CASSLGTGWQGTEAFF. CDR3 sequence (DNA): TGTGCCAGCAGCCTTGGGACAGGGTGGCAAGGGACTGAAGCTTTCTTT.

The genes are TRBV27 and TRBJ2-2; 8 bases map to TRBD2. Looked up from germline, CDR1 is MNHEY and CDR2 is SMNVEV (reference sequence). The CDR3 has 15 amino acids. V trimming: 2 bases; J trimming: 4 bases; junction bases outside the gene matches: 3. CDR3 sequence: CASSLDGRVTGELFF. In nucleotides, the CDR3 is TGTGCCAGCAGTTTAGACGGGAGGGTCACCGGGGAGCTGTTTTTT.

This sequence joins TRBV6-5 and TRBJ2-2; TRBD2 agrees at 8 bases. The CDR3 extends over 15 amino acids. Per germline, CDR1 MNHEY and CDR2 SVGAGI. The V gene end was trimmed by 5 bases and the J gene end by 0 bases; junction bases not matched to a gene: 2. The CDR3 sequence is CASSLGLANTGELFF. The DNA of the CDR3 is TGTGCCAGCAGTCTGGGACTAGCGAACACCGGGGAGCTGTTTTTT.

The chain recombines TRBV3-1 (or the pseudogene TRBV3-2) with TRBJ1-1; D gene unclear. CDR3 length equals 15 residues. V was trimmed by 4 bases and J by 2 bases, leaving 14 bases between them. Germline CDR1 reads LGHDT; CDR2 reads YNNKEL (reference sequence). The CDR3 protein is CASSLKSLGNTEAFF. Here the CDR3 DNA reads TGTGCCAGCAGCCTGAAAAGTTTGGGAAACACTGAAGCTTTCTTT.

V gene TRBV19 combines with J gene TRBJ1-3, with D unresolved. V shed 6 bases and J shed 0 bases, with 9 bases lying between them. Germline V gives CDR1 LNHDA, CDR2 SQIVND (reference sequence). The CDR3 totals 14 residues. CDR3 sequence (DNA): TGTGCCAGTAGGACACAACTCTCTGGAAACACCATATATTTT. It yields the protein CASRTQLSGNTIYF.

V usage is TRBV27 and J usage is TRBJ1-6, with 7 bases that match TRBD1. V trimming: 3 bases; J trimming: 5 bases; junction bases outside the gene matches: 4. This CDR3 contains 15 residues. Per germline, CDR1 MNHEY and CDR2 SMNVEV (reference sequence). The CDR3: CASSFGTANNSPLHF. For the CDR3, the DNA is TGTGCCAGCAGTTTTGGGACAGCTAATAATTCACCCCTCCACTTT.

The chain couples TRBV6-5 to TRBJ1-6, with D hard to call. The V and J ends lost 2 bases and 8 bases respectively, with 7 bases between them. The V gene's germline CDR1 is MNHEY and CDR2 SVGAGI. The CDR3 consists of 13 residues. CDR3 loop: CASSYEGYSPLHF. The CDR3, as DNA: TGTGCCAGCAGTTACGAGGGTTATTCACCCCTCCACTTT.

V is TRBV19 and J is TRBJ1-4, with 9 bases matching TRBD1. The CDR3 loop spans 13 amino acids. The germline V gene has CDR1 LNHDA and CDR2 SQIVND (reference sequence). The J segment lost 6 bases and the V segment lost 8 bases, leaving 4 bases of the junction unmatched. CDR3 sequence: CASCGQGHEKLFF. In nucleotides, the CDR3 is TGTGCCAGTTGCGGACAGGGGCATGAAAAACTGTTTTTT.